The rows below give T cell receptor beta chains drawn from one sample of a study of blood T cell repertoires in COVID-19. TCRdb keeps only in-frame clones here, not all; method: immunoSEQ multiplex PCR. Seen here are about 100,000 clones, 88% observed once, and the top ten hold 11%. Material for sequencing was peripheral blood. These receptors originate from an elderly man with acute or convalescent COVID-19. Both conserved end residues are part of each CDR3. A D gene is named only where the DNA matches it firmly. The listing skips clone size in some rows; elsewhere it reads once, few, many or a size class.

TRBJ2-7 TRBV11-3 TRBD1 - CASSFSGQGNYEQYF TGTGCCAGCAGCTTCTCGGGACAGGGGAACTACGAGCAGTACTTC
TRBJ1-2 TRBV28 TRBD1 - CASSSGTGGYGYTF TGTGCCAGCAGTTCTGGGACAGGGGGCTATGGCTACACCTTC
TRBJ1-1 TRBV5-1 - - CASSSSPGGTEAFF TGCGCCAGCAGCTCTTCGCCGGGGGGAACTGAAGCTTTCTTT
TRBJ2-5 TRBV6-6 - - CASSYSTQGLETQYF TGTGCCAGCAGTTACTCGACGCAGGGGCTTGAGACCCAGTACTTC
TRBJ2-3 TRBV5-1 TRBD2 - CASSRTSGGTDTQYF TGCGCCAGCAGCCGGACTAGCGGGGGCACAGATACGCAGTATTTT
TRBJ2-1 TRBV7-2 - - CASSPWGEAYNEQFF TGTGCCAGCAGCCCTTGGGGGGAGGCCTACAATGAGCAGTTCTTC
TRBJ1-2 TRBV20-1 TRBD1 once CSASSGQGGGGYTF TGCAGTGCTAGTTCCGGACAGGGGGGAGGTGGCTACACCTTC
TRBJ1-2 TRBV21-1 - - CARFLRQALNYGYTF TGTGCCAGATTTTTGAGACAGGCTTTGAACTATGGCTACACCTTC
TRBJ2-5 TRBV3-1/TRBV3-2 TRBD2 - CASSQDASGAQETQYF TGTGCCAGCAGCCAAGATGCTAGCGGGGCGCAAGAGACCCAGTACTTC
TRBJ2-2 TRBV19 TRBD1 - CASRFDRGRTGELFF TGTGCCAGTAGATTTGACAGGGGAAGGACCGGGGAGCTGTTTTTT
TRBJ2-2 TRBV7-2 - - CASSTGTPLPGELFF TGTGCCAGCAGTACCGGGACACCTCTCCCCGGGGAGCTGTTTTTT
TRBJ1-1 TRBV6-5 TRBD1 - CASSYTGDTEAFF TGTGCCAGCAGTTACACAGGGGACACTGAAGCTTTCTTT
TRBJ1-2 TRBV20-1 - - CSASTGGGYTF TGCAGTGCTAGCACCGGGGGGGGCTACACCTTC
TRBJ1-5 TRBV5-6 TRBD1 - CASSLGRGQPNQPQHF TGTGCCAGCAGCTTGGGCAGGGGGCAACCCAATCAGCCCCAGCATTTT
TRBJ1-5 TRBV28 - - CASNQIDQPQHF TGTGCCAGCAATCAGATCGATCAGCCCCAGCATTTT
TRBJ1-1 TRBV19 - - CASSRAGALGTEAFF TGTGCCAGTAGTAGAGCCGGCGCCCTAGGCACTGAAGCTTTCTTT
TRBJ2-4 TRBV2 - - CASKKTVKNIQYF TGTGCCAGCAAGAAGACAGTAAAAAACATTCAGTACTTC
TRBJ1-2 TRBV2 - - CASSGRVGLYGYTF TGTGCCAGCAGTGGGAGGGTCGGGCTCTATGGCTACACCTTC
TRBJ1-2 TRBV18 TRBD1 - CASSSRQGASTF TGTGCCAGCTCATCCCGACAGGGGGCTTCCACCTTC
TRBJ1-2 TRBV27 - - CASSLYGYAGANYGYTF TGTGCCAGCAGTTTATACGGGTATGCGGGAGCTAACTATGGCTACACCTTC
TRBJ2-1 TRBV2 TRBD2 - CASSVSGAGGFF TGTGCCAGCAGTGTTAGCGGGGCCGGGGGGTTCTTC
TRBJ2-3 TRBV2 - - CASSEGNQVSSTDTQYF TGTGCCAGCAGTGAAGGCAACCAGGTCTCTAGCACAGATACGCAGTATTTT
TRBJ2-7 TRBV12-3/TRBV12-4 - once CASRPKTGYEQYF TGTGCCAGCAGGCCGAAGACAGGCTACGAGCAGTACTTC
TRBJ1-5 TRBV12-3/TRBV12-4 - - CASSFTGNQPQHF TGTGCCAGCAGTTTTACAGGCAATCAGCCCCAGCATTTT
TRBJ2-7 TRBV7-2 TRBD1 - CASSIGQGAGEQYF TGTGCCAGCAGCATTGGACAGGGGGCCGGTGAGCAGTACTTC
TRBJ1-2 TRBV19 TRBD1 - CASRGTGGDYGYTF TGTGCCAGTCGGGGGACAGGGGGAGACTATGGCTACACCTTC
TRBJ2-1 TRBV5-6 TRBD1 once CASSWTGPSYNEQFF TGTGCCAGCAGCTGGACAGGGCCCTCTTACAATGAGCAGTTCTTC
TRBJ1-5 TRBV25-1 - - CANRLTWTGNQPQHF TGTGCCAACAGACTTACCTGGACAGGCAATCAGCCCCAGCATTTT
TRBJ2-2 TRBV4-2 TRBD1 - CASSQGRTGVKTGELFF TGTGCCAGCAGCCAAGGGAGGACAGGGGTTAAGACCGGGGAGCTGTTTTTT
TRBJ1-1 TRBV19 TRBD1 - CASSAGGIGTPEAFF TGTGCCAGTAGTGCAGGGGGCATAGGGACCCCTGAAGCTTTCTTT
TRBJ2-5 TRBV3-1/TRBV3-2 TRBD1 - CASSQDYWQGARETQYF TGTGCCAGCAGCCAAGATTATTGGCAGGGGGCTCGGGAGACCCAGTACTTC
TRBJ1-1 TRBV5-1 - - CASSRSGSGMNTEAFF TGCGCCAGCAGCCGAAGCGGGAGTGGGATGAACACTGAAGCTTTCTTT
TRBJ1-2 TRBV11-2 TRBD1 - CASSLAGQGHGYTF TGTGCCAGCAGCTTAGCCGGACAGGGTCATGGCTACACCTTC
TRBJ1-5 TRBV20-1 TRBD1 - CSASRSGQGNQPQHF TGCAGTGCTAGTCGATCGGGACAGGGGAATCAGCCCCAGCATTTT
TRBJ2-5 TRBV29-1 - - CSGLRGGETQYF TGCAGCGGTCTTCGGGGAGGAGAGACCCAGTACTTC
TRBJ1-1 TRBV10-3 - - CAISEDTGRGTEAFF TGTGCCATCAGTGAGGACACAGGGAGGGGGACTGAAGCTTTCTTT
TRBJ2-1 TRBV9 TRBD2 - CASSPGTSGAYNEQFF TGTGCCAGCAGCCCCGGGACTAGCGGAGCCTACAATGAGCAGTTCTTC
TRBJ2-1 TRBV5-4 TRBD2 once CASSLGQRGGLDEQFF TGTGCCAGCAGCTTAGGACAGCGGGGGGGCCTTGATGAGCAGTTCTTC
TRBJ1-5 TRBV2 - - CASRPTGLSNQPQHF TGTGCCAGCAGGCCAACAGGGCTTAGCAATCAGCCCCAGCATTTT
TRBJ1-5 TRBV9 - - CASSVGGGGQPQHF TGTGCCAGCAGCGTAGGGGGCGGGGGTCAGCCCCAGCATTTT
TRBJ2-7 TRBV6-2/TRBV6-3 - - CASSYSWRDGSYEQYF TGTGCCAGCAGTTACTCGTGGCGGGATGGCTCCTACGAGCAGTACTTC
TRBJ1-1 TRBV19 TRBD1 - CASSITNRGGTEAFF TGTGCCAGTAGTATCACAAACAGGGGGGGCACTGAAGCTTTCTTT
TRBJ1-3 TRBV12-3/TRBV12-4 - - CASSLGAGGTIYF TGTGCCAGCAGTTTAGGGGCGGGGGGCACCATATATTTT
TRBJ2-2 TRBV7-7 - - CASSPAPQGSNTGELFF TGTGCTAGCAGCCCCGCCCCGCAGGGCTCGAACACCGGGGAGCTGTTTTTT
TRBJ1-3 TRBV29-1 - - CSVFGPSSGNTIYF TGCAGCGTTTTTGGCCCTAGCTCTGGAAACACCATATATTTT
TRBJ2-7 TRBV12-3/TRBV12-4 - - CASSFNTAYEQYF TGTGCCAGCAGTTTCAACACAGCCTACGAGCAGTACTTC
TRBJ2-2 TRBV7-6 TRBD2 - CASSLNAGGNTGELFF TGTGCCAGCAGCTTAAATGCGGGGGGGAACACCGGGGAGCTGTTTTTT
TRBJ2-3 TRBV7-2 TRBD1 - CASSPRIGQGAPRGDTQYF TGTGCCAGCAGCCCCCGAATAGGACAGGGGGCACCGAGAGGAGATACGCAGTATTTT
TRBJ2-7 TRBV11-2 - - CASSLDGTSSYEQYF TGTGCCAGCAGCTTAGATGGGACTTCCTCCTACGAGCAGTACTTC
TRBJ2-4 TRBV4-3 TRBD2 - CASSQGGGWGAKNIQYF TGCGCCAGCAGCCAAGGGGGGGGTTGGGGAGCCAAAAACATTCAGTACTTC
TRBJ2-7 TRBV6-1 TRBD1 once CASSESGQGTDEQYF TGTGCCAGCAGTGAATCAGGACAGGGTACAGACGAGCAGTACTTC
TRBJ1-1 TRBV5-1 TRBD1 - CASSETTGQTEAFF TGCGCCAGCAGCGAGACGACAGGGCAGACTGAAGCTTTCTTT
TRBJ2-1 TRBV5-1 TRBD2 - CASSMSGGNNEQFF TGCGCCAGCAGTATGAGCGGGGGAAACAATGAGCAGTTCTTC
TRBJ1-2 TRBV9 TRBD1 - CASSPDREYGYTF TGTGCCAGCAGCCCGGACAGGGAGTATGGCTACACCTTC
TRBJ1-3 TRBV11-2 TRBD1 - CASSFTGVRSGNTIYF TGTGCCAGCAGCTTCACAGGGGTGAGGAGTGGAAACACCATATATTTT
TRBJ1-1 TRBV7-8 TRBD1 - CASSLGTGSRVTEAFF TGTGCCAGCAGCTTAGGGACAGGGTCCAGGGTCACTGAAGCTTTCTTT
TRBJ1-1 TRBV5-8 - - CASSLGGRNTEAFF TGTGCCAGCAGCTTGGGAGGCAGGAACACTGAAGCTTTCTTT
TRBJ2-2 TRBV27 - - CASSLVSSYGELFF TGTGCCAGCAGTTTAGTTAGCTCTTACGGGGAGCTGTTTTTT